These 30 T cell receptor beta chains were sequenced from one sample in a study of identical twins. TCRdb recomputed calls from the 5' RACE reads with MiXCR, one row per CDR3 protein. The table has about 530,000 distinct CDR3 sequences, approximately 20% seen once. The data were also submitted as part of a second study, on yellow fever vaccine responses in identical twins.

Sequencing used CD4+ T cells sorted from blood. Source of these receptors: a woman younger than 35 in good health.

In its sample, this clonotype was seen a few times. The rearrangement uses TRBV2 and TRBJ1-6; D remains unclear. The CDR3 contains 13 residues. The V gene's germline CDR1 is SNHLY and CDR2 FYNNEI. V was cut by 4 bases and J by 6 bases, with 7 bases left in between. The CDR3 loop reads CASSVTSNSPLHF. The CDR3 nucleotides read TGTGCCAGCAGTGTAACTAGTAATTCACCCCTCCACTTT.

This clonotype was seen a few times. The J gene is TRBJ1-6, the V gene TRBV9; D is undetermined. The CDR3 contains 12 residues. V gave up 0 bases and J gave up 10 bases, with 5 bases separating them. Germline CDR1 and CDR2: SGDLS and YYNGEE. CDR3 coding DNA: TGTGCCAGCAGCGTAGTAGGGTCACCCCTCCACTTT. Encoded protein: CASSVVGSPLHF. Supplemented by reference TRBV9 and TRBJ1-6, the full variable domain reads DSGVTQTPKHLITATGQRVTLRCSPRSGDLSVYWYQQSLDQGLQFLIQYYNGEERAKGNILERFSAQQFPDLHSELNLSSLELGDSALYFCASSVVGSPLHFGNGTRLTVT.

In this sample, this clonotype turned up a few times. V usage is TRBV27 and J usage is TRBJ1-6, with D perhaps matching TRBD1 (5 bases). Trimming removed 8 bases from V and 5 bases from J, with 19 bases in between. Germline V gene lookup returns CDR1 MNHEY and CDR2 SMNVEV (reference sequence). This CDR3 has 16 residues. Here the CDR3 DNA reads TGTGCCAGCGGAGTCACACGGGGGAAGGATAATTCACCCCTCCACTTT. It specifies CASGVTRGKDNSPLHF.

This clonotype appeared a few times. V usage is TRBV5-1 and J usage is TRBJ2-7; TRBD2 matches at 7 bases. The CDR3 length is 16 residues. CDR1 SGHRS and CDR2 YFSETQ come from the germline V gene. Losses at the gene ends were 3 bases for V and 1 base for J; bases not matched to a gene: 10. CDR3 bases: TGCGCCAGCAGCTCGAGGGGTGGAGCGGGGTCCTACGAGCAGTACTTC. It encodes CASSSRGGAGSYEQYF.

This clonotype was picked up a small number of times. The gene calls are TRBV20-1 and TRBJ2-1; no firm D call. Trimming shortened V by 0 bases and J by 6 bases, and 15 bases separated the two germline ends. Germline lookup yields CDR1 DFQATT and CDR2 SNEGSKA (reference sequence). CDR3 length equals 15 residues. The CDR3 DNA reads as TGCAGTGCTAGAGACGGCGGTCCTGACTCCAATGAGCAGTTCTTC. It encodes CSARDGGPDSNEQFF.

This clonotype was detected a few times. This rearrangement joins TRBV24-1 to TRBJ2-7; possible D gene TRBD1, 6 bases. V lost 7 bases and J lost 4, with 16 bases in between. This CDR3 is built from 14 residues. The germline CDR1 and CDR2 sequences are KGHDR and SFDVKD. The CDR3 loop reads CATSNTGKWYEQYF. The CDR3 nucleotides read TGTGCCACCAGCAACACAGGGAAGTGGTACGAGCAGTACTTC.

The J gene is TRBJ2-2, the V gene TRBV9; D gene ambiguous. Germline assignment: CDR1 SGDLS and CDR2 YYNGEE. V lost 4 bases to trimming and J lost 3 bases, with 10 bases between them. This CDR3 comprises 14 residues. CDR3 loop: CASSRDTYTGELFF. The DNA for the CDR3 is TGTGCCAGCAGCCGCGACACCTACACCGGGGAGCTGTTTTTT.

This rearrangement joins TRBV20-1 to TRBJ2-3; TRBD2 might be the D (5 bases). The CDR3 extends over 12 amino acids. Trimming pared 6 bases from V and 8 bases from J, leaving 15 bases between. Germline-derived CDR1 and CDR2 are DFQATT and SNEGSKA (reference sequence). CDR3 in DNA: TGCAGTGCCCCCCTCGTGGGGAGTACGCAGTATTTT. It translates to CSAPLVGSTQYF.

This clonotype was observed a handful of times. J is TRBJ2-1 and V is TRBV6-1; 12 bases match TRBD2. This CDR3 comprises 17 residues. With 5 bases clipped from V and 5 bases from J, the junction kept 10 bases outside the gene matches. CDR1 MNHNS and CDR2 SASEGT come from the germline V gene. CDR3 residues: CASSTPLAGGQDNEQFF. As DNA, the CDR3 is TGTGCCAGCAGTACCCCCCTAGCGGGAGGGCAAGACAATGAGCAGTTCTTC.

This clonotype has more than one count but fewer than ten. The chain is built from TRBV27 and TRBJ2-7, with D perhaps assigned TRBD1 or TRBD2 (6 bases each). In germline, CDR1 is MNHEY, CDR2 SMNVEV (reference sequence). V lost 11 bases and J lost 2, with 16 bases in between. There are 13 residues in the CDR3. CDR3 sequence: CASRKGGPYEQYF. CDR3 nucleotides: TGTGCCTCTAGAAAAGGGGGGCCCTACGAGCAGTACTTC.

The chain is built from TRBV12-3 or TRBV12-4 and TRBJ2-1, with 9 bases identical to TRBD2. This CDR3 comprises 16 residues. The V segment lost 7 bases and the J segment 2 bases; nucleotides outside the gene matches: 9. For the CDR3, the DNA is TGTGCCAGCACCCTAAGACTAGCGGAAACCTACAATGAGCAGTTCTTC. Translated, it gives CASTLRLAETYNEQFF.

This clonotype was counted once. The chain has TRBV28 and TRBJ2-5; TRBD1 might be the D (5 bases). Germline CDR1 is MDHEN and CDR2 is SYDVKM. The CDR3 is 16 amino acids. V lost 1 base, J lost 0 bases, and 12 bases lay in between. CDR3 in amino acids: CASSLLPGQYQETQYF. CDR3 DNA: TGTGCCAGCAGTTTATTGCCAGGACAATACCAAGAGACCCAGTACTTC.

This chain's CDR3 is CASRAGATEAFF. The CDR3 DNA reads as TGTGCCAGCAGAGCGGGTGCCACTGAAGCTTTCTTT. The rearrangement joins TRBV6-6 to TRBJ1-1; D is uncertain. Trimming removed 6 bases at V and 4 bases at J, with 9 bases between. This CDR3 has 12 amino acids. The germline gives CDR1 MNHNY, CDR2 SVGAGI (reference sequence).

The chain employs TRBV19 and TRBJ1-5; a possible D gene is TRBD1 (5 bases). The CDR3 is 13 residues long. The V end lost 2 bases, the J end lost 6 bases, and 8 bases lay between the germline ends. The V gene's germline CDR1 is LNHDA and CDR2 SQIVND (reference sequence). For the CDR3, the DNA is TGTGCCAGTAGTATATCTCAGGGTCAGCCCCAGCATTTT. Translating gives CASSISQGQPQHF.

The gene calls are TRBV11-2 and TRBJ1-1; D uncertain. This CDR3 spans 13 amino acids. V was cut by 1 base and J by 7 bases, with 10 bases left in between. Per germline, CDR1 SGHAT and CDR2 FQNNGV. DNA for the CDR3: TGTGCCAGCAGCTTAGTAATCGGGTTTGAAGCTTTCTTT. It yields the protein CASSLVIGFEAFF.

CDR3 bases: TGCAGTTCCGGGACTAGCGGGAGAGGGGGAGAGACCCAGTACTTC. Its translation: CSSGTSGRGGETQYF. V is TRBV20-1 and J is TRBJ2-5; 14 nucleotides agree with TRBD2. CDR3 size: 15 residues. After removal of 8 bases from V and 4 bases from J, the junction contained 9 bases not matched to a gene. Germline V CDR1 and CDR2: DFQATT, SNEGSKA (reference sequence).

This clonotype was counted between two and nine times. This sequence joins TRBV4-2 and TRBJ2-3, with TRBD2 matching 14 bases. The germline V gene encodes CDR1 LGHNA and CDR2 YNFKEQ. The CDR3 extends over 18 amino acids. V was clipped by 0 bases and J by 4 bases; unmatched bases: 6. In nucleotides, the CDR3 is TGTGCCAGCAGCCAAGAGCCGGCGGGACTAGCGGGAGCAGATACGCAGTATTTT. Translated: CASSQEPAGLAGADTQYF.

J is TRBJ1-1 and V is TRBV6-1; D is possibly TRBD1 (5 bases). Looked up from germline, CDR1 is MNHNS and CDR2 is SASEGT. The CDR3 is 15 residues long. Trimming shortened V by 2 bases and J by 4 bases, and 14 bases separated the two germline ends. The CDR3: CASSEFGALGTEAFF. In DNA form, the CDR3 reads TGTGCCAGCAGTGAATTTGGGGCATTAGGCACTGAAGCTTTCTTT.

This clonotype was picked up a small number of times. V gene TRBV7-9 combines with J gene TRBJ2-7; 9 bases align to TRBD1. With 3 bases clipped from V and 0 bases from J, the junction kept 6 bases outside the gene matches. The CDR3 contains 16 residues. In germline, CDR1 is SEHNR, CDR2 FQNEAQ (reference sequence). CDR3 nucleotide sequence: TGTGCCAGCAGCTTCTCCGGGACAGGGAGCTCCTACGAGCAGTACTTC. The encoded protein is CASSFSGTGSSYEQYF.

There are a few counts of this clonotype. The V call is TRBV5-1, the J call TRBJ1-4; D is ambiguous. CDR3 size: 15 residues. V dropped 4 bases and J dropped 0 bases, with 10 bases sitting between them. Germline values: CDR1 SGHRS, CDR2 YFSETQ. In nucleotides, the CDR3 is TGCGCCAGCAGCATATCAACTCCAACTAATGAAAAACTGTTTTTT. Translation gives CASSISTPTNEKLFF.

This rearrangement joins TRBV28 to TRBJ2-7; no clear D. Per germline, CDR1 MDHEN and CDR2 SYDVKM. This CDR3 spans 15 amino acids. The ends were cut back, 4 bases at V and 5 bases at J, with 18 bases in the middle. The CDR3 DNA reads TGTGCCAGCAGTTCTTATTTTATGGCCGCGGACGAGCAGTACTTC. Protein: CASSSYFMAADEQYF.

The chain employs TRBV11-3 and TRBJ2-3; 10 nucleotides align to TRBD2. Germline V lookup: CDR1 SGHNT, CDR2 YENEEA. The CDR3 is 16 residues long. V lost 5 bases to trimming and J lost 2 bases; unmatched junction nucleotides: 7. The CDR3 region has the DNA TGTGCCAGCAGCCCTGGACTAGCGGCGTTCACAGATACGCAGTATTTT. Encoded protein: CASSPGLAAFTDTQYF.

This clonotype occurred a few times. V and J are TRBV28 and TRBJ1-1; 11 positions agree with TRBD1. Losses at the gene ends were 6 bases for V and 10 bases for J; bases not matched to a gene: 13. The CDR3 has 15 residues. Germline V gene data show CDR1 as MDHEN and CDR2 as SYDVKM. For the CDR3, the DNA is TGTGCCAGCAGAACACCTCGGACAGGGGGCTCAGGAGCTTTCTTT. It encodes CASRTPRTGGSGAFF.

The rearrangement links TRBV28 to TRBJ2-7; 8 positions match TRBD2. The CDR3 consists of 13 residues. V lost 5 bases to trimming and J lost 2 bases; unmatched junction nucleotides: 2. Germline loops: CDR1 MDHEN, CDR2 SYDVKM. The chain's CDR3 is CASSISGAYEQYF. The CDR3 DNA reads TGTGCCAGCAGTATTAGCGGGGCCTACGAGCAGTACTTC.

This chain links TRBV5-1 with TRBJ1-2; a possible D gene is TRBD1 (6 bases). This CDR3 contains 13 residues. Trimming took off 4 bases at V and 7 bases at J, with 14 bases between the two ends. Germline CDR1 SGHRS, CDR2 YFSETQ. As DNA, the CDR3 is TGCGCCAGCAGCCCACAGGAGGGGGGTGGCTACACCTTC. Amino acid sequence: CASSPQEGGGYTF. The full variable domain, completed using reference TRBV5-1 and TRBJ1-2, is KAGVTQTPRYLIKTRGQQVTLSCSPISGHRSVSWYQQTPGQGLQFLFEYFSETQRNKGNFPGRFSGRQFSNSRSEMNVSTLELGDSALYLCASSPQEGGGYTFGSGTRLTVV.

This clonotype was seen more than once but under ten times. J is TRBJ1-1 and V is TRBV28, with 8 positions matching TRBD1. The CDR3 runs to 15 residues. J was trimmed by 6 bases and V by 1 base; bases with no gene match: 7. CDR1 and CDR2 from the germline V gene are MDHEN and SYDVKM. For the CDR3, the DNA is TGTGCCAGCAGTTTATATGCATCAGGGGGCTCTGAAGCTTTCTTT. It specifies CASSLYASGGSEAFF.

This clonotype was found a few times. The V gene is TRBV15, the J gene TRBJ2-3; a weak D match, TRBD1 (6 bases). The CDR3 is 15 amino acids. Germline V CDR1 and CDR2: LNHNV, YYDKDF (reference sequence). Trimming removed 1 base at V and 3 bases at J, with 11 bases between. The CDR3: CATSRAGQGTDTQYF. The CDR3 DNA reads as TGTGCCACCAGCAGAGCGGGCCAGGGGACAGATACGCAGTATTTT.

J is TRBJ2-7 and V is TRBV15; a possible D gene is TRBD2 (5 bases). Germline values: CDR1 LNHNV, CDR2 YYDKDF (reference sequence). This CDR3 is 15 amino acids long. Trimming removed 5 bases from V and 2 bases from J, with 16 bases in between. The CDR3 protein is CATSQDIALAYEQYF. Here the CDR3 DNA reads TGTGCCACCAGCCAAGACATAGCGCTAGCCTACGAGCAGTACTTC.

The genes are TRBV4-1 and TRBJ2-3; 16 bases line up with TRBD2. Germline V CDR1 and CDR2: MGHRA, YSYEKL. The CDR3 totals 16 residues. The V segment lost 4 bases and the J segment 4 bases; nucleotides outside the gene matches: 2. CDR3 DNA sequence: TGCGCCAGCAGCCGGGGACTAGCGGGAGGGCCAGATACGCAGTATTTT. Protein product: CASSRGLAGGPDTQYF.

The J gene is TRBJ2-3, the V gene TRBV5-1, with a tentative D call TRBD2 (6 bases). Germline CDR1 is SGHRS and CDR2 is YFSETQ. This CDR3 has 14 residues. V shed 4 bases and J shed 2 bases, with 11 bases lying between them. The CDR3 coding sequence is TGCGCCAGCAGCGGAGGGGACCCCACAGATACGCAGTATTTT. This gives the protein CASSGGDPTDTQYF.